These 6 T cell receptor beta chains were sequenced from one sample in a study of cytomegalovirus exposure and HLA in healthy donors. PCR used 60 Vbeta primers and 13 Jbeta primers. Assay used: immunoSEQ multiplex PCR; TCRdb lists only in-frame clones, some missing. The sample holds over 200,000 clones, approximately 80% seen once. Sequenced input: PBMCs. The receptors here all came from a woman aged 40 to 50 in good health and CMV-seronegative.

The chain links TRBV6-5 to TRBJ1-1; tentatively, D is TRBD1 (5 bases). Germline V gene sequence: CDR1 MNHEY, CDR2 SVGAGI. Trimming pared 10 bases from V and 6 bases from J, leaving 12 bases between. The CDR3 spans 11 residues. The CDR3 sequence: CATRGGAEAFF. CDR3 coding DNA: TGTGCCACTCGGGGGGGGGCTGAAGCTTTCTTT.

V and J are TRBV4-2 and TRBJ2-1; TRBD1 is a possible D gene (5 bases). V was trimmed by 0 bases and J by 3 bases, leaving 12 bases between them. The germline V gene encodes CDR1 LGHNA and CDR2 YNFKEQ. CDR3 length: 16 residues. DNA of the CDR3: TGTGCCAGCAGCCAAGATCCGCAGGGTGACTACAATGAGCAGTTCTTC. Translation: CASSQDPQGDYNEQFF.

The rearrangement joins TRBV2 to TRBJ1-4; D not resolved. V lost 2 bases and J lost 10, with 8 bases in between. Germline V lookup: CDR1 SNHLY, CDR2 FYNNEI. The CDR3 covers 12 residues. The CDR3 DNA follows: TGTGCCAGCAGTGAATCCCGGGGAAAACTGTTTTTT. Translating gives CASSESRGKLFF.

Details on this clone: Different DNA sequences within this sample yield the same CDR3. The chain carries TRBV5-8 and TRBJ1-1, with D possibly being TRBD1 (6 bases). This CDR3 contains 13 residues. The V gene lost 2 bases and the J gene lost 4 bases, with 9 bases spanning the gap. CDR1 is SGHTS and CDR2 is YDEGEE in the germline V gene. The CDR3 DNA reads as TGTGCCAGCAGCTTCAGGGGCGGCACTGAAGCTTTCTTT. Protein: CASSFRGGTEAFF.

The chain recombines TRBV7-8 with TRBJ1-3, with D perhaps matching TRBD1 (5 bases). The CDR3 spans 16 residues. CDR1 is SGHVS, CDR2 FQNEAQ, per germline. V was trimmed by 2 bases and J by 0 bases, leaving 11 bases between them. CDR3 amino acids: CASSLKGVDSGNTIYF. CDR3 nucleotide sequence: TGTGCCAGCAGCTTAAAAGGGGTGGACTCTGGAAACACCATATATTTT.

This sequence joins TRBV30 and TRBJ1-1, with D unclear. Germline loops: CDR1 GTSNPN, CDR2 SVGIG (reference sequence). V lost 0 bases, J lost 0 bases, and 14 bases lay in between. The CDR3 runs 16 residues. CDR3 coding DNA: TGTGCCTGGAGTGTACTTTCGGGCGGGATGAACACTGAAGCTTTCTTT. It yields the protein CAWSVLSGGMNTEAFF. The whole variable domain, filled in from reference TRBV30 and TRBJ1-1, reads SQTIHQWPATLVQPVGSPLSLECTVEGTSNPNLYWYRQAAGRGLQLLFYSVGIGQISSEVPQNLSASRPQDRQFILSSKKLLLSDSGFYLCAWSVLSGGMNTEAFFGQGTRLTVV.